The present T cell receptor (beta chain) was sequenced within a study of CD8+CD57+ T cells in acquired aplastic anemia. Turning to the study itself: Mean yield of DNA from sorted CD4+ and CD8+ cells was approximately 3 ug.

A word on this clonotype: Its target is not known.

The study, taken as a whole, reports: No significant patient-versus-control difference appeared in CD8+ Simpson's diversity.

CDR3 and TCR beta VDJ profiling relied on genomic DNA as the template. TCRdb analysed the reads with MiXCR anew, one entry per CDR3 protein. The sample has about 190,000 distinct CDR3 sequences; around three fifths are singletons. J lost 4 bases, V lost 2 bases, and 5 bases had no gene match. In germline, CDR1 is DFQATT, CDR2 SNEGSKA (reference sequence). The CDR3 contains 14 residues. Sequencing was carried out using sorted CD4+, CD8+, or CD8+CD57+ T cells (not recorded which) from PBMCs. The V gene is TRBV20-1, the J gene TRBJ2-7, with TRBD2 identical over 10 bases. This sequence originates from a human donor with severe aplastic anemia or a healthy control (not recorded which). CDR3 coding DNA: TGCAGTGCTAGAAGGGCTAGCGGGGGATACGAGCAGTACTTC. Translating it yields CSARRASGGYEQYF.